Included here is one TCR beta chain sequence, with context. The junction differs from germline at one of its ends, possibly a read error. CDR3 length equals 15 residues. The germline CDR1 and CDR2 sequences are KGHSH and LQKENI. The data stem from a study of CD8 T cells in ankylosing spondylitis. One entry per CDR3 protein results from TCRdb running MiXCR on the 5' RACE reads. The sample holds over 200,000 distinct CDR3 sequences, over 9.5% seen once. The genes are TRBV18 and TRBJ1-6, with 9 bases lining up with TRBD1. Sequencing input: blood, either unsorted or a sorted T cell fraction (not recorded which). The receptor was derived from a male donor with ankylosing spondylitis or in good health (not recorded which). CDR3 protein: CVSSPLGQGYSPLHF. For the CDR3, the DNA is TGTGTCAGCTCACCACTGGGACAGGGCTATTCACCCCTCCACTTT.